This TCR beta chain was sequenced for a study of CD8 T cells in ankylosing spondylitis. Trimming pared 0 bases from V and 2 bases from J, leaving 10 bases between. Germline V gene lookup returns CDR1 SNHLY and CDR2 FYNNEI. This CDR3 contains 15 residues. MiXCR, applied by TCRdb to the 5' RACE reads, yields one record per CDR3 protein. This table has under 300,000 distinct CDR3 sequences, roughly 8.6% appearing once. This clonotype was seen only a few times. Input material: blood, either unsorted or a sorted T cell fraction (not recorded which). The TCR comes from a male donor with ankylosing spondylitis or in good health (not recorded which). The rearrangement joins TRBV2 to TRBJ1-2, with a possible D match to TRBD1 (6 bases). The CDR3 protein is CASSEALDRNYGYTF. The CDR3 DNA sequence: TGTGCCAGCAGTGAAGCCCTGGACAGAAACTATGGCTACACCTTC.